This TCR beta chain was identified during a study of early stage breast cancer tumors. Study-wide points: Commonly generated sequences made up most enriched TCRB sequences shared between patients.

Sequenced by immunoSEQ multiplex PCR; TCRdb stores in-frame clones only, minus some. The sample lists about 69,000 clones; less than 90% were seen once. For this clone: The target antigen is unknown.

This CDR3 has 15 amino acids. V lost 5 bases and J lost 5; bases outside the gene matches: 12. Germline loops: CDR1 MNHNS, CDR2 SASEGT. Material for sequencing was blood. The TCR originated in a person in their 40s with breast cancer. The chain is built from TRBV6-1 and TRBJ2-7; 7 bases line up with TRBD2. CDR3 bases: TGTGCCAGCAGTTCAGGCGAGGGAGGGCGCCACGAGCAGTACTTC. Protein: CASSSGEGGRHEQYF.